This T cell receptor (beta chain) was recovered during a study of T cells in Graves' hyperthyroidism and ophthalmopathy. General study results and limits: Appearing also in blood were most of the thyroid clonotypes expanded above 0.001.

The source material, RNA transcripts, was used to amplify TCR beta CDR3 regions. A set of HTBI primers served as the primers for a first-round RT-PCR of the TCR CDR3. TCRdb reprocessed the multiplex PCR reads with MiXCR, giving one entry per CDR3 protein. The repertoire consists of fewer than 750,000 distinct CDR3 sequences, with 46% occurring once and the leading ten covering around 8%. This clonotype was observed many times. Its antigen is currently unknown. Germline V gene lookup returns CDR1 KGHDR and CDR2 SFDVKD. The V end lost 6 bases, the J end lost 3 bases, and 22 bases lay between the germline ends. This CDR3 region has 17 residues. Aged 18 to 65, the patients had hyperthyroidism that was newly diagnosed and had lasted under 2 months.

The chain has TRBV24-1 and TRBJ1-2; a possible D gene is TRBD1 (6 bases). Sequencing was performed on peripheral blood or thyroid tissue (not recorded which). The clonotype originates from a young woman with Graves' hyperthyroidism. The CDR3 sequence: CATSSHSGTPLDYGYTF. The CDR3 nucleotides are TGTGCCACCAGTTCTCATTCCGGGACACCGTTGGACTATGGCTACACCTTC.